This record covers a single TCR beta chain. Its antigen remains unknown. The entry originates in a study of OX40 agonist ivuxolimab in advanced cancers. Study overall: Ivuxolimab doses were 0.01, 0.1, 0.3, 1.5, 3 or 10 mg/kg every 2 weeks.

With 6 bases clipped from V and 8 bases from J, the junction kept 7 bases outside the gene matches. Germline loops: CDR1 MNHEY, CDR2 SVGAGI. The CDR3 consists of 13 residues. Here immunoSEQ multiplex PCR was the method, and the copy in TCRdb shows in-frame clones only, minus some. The sample contains about 99,000 clones, approximately 94% of which appear only once. Study results and limitations: In the 0.1 to 3.0 mg/kg range, CD4+ and CD8+ blood T cells had expanded clonally by week 6. The mean number of expanded clones was higher in CD8+ T cells than in CD4+.

V usage is TRBV6-5 and J usage is TRBJ1-2, with TRBD1 matching over 9 bases. The sequenced sample was CD4+ or CD8+ T cells sorted from blood, obtained in a trial of the OX40 agonist ivuxolimab. The receptor comes from an adult with an advanced solid tumor such as melanoma, head and neck, liver or kidney cancer. The CDR3 loop is CASSDTGGGGYTF. CDR3 bases: TGTGCCAGCAGCGATACAGGGGGCGGAGGCTACACCTTC.